This TCR beta chain was retrieved from a study of T cell responses to AZD1222 COVID-19 vaccine. Whole-study results and caveats: Donors were chiefly white British, with a greater number of females, and clonal diversity was perhaps underestimated.

Only in-frame clones appear in the TCRdb table, and some are missing; sequencing was by immunoSEQ multiplex PCR. The top ten hold roughly a quarter of the sample, which has 100,000 to 150,000 clones, about 79% seen once. Worth noting for this clone: Its antigen is not known.

Whether given at about 4 or about 12 weeks, second doses were pooled. The V and J ends lost 1 base and 8 bases respectively, with 15 bases between them. Germline CDR1 and CDR2: SNHLY and FYNNEI. This CDR3 spans 15 amino acids. The source was peripheral blood, collected 28 days after the second AZD1222 dose. The sequence came from an adult who received the AZD1222 COVID-19 vaccine. The chain carries TRBV2 and TRBJ1-3; D not resolved. CDR3 nucleotide sequence: TGTGCCAGCAGTGAAGGGGGAACAAGTTCGGACACCATATATTTT. It translates to CASSEGGTSSDTIYF. The full variable domain, its missing parts supplied by reference TRBV2 and TRBJ1-3, is EPEVTQTPSHQVTQMGQEVILRCVPISNHLYFYWYRQILGQKVEFLVSFYNNEISEKSEIFDDQFSVERPDGSNFTLKIRSTKLEDSAMYFCASSEGGTSSDTIYFGEGSWLTVV.